This T cell receptor (beta chain) was observed in a study of T-cell memory formation after mild COVID-19. This CDR3 has 11 residues. TCRdb re-derived calls from the 5' RACE reads in MiXCR, one entry per CDR3 protein. The sample has approximately 230,000 distinct CDR3 sequences; about 16% are singletons. The receptor was derived from a young man who had mild COVID-19 (a few samples of this study predate the infection). Cell type and time point are not known. Source material: PBMCs or a T cell subset sorted from them (not recorded which). The chain couples TRBV21-1 to TRBJ1-2. TRBV21-1 is labeled a pseudogene. CDR3 in amino acids: CASKTTRGYTF. In DNA form, the CDR3 reads TGTGCCAGCAAGACCACCAGGGGCTACACCTTC.